Presented here are 32 T cell receptor beta chains from one specimen sequenced in a study of Graves' ophthalmopathy and Graves' hyperthyroidism. Transcripts of RNA were the source for amplifying TCR beta CDR3 regions. HTBI primers were used in a first-round RT-PCR, which preceded a second-round multiplex PCR. TCRdb reprocessed the multiplex PCR reads via MiXCR and lists one record per CDR3 protein. The sample consists of hundreds of thousands of distinct CDR3 sequences, roughly 41% of them appearing once. The material sequenced was peripheral blood. All receptors come from an adult man with Graves' ophthalmopathy.

CDR3 sequence reads: CSVETSGKPYEQYF. Written as DNA, the CDR3 is TGCAGCGTTGAGACTAGCGGAAAACCCTACGAGCAGTACTTC. The rearrangement links TRBV29-1 to TRBJ2-7, with 9 bases that match TRBD2. V dropped 3 bases and J dropped 2; count of bases not matched to a gene: 5. This CDR3 has 14 amino acids. The germline CDR1 and CDR2 sequences are SQVTM and ANQGSEA.

The sample holds many counts of this clonotype. The V gene is TRBV5-1, the J gene TRBJ1-5; D is perhaps TRBD1 (5 bases). Trimming pared 2 bases from V and 0 bases from J, leaving 9 bases between. The CDR3 contains 15 residues. Germline V lookup: CDR1 SGHRS, CDR2 YFSETQ. The CDR3 nucleotides read TGCGCCAGCAGCTTAGGGGAATTTAGCAATCAGCCCCAGCATTTT. The encoded protein is CASSLGEFSNQPQHF.

This chain links TRBV6-1 with TRBJ2-6; the D gene is possibly TRBD1 (6 bases). Trimming stripped 6 bases from V and 4 bases from J, with 10 bases between. Germline lookup yields CDR1 MNHNS and CDR2 SASEGT. This CDR3 region has 14 residues. CDR3 nucleotide sequence: TGTGCCAGCAGGCCAGGGACAGGGGCCAACGTCCTGACTTTC. Its translation is CASRPGTGANVLTF.

The sample holds many counts of this clonotype. The chain employs TRBV29-1 and TRBJ1-3; 10 bases match TRBD1. The germline V gene has CDR1 SQVTM and CDR2 ANQGSEA. The J segment lost 3 bases and the V segment lost 4 bases, leaving 3 bases of the junction unmatched. The CDR3 contains 14 residues. CDR3 residues: CSVGGTGVGNTIYF. For the CDR3, the DNA is TGCAGCGTTGGGGGGACAGGGGTTGGAAACACCATATATTTT.

This clonotype appeared many times. The chain uses TRBV2 and TRBJ2-2; D is unclear. This CDR3 spans 15 amino acids. Germline CDR1 reads SNHLY; CDR2 reads FYNNEI. V was pared by 3 bases and J by 4 bases, with 12 bases between. CDR3 protein: CASSDLPTSTGELFF. The CDR3 DNA is TGTGCCAGCAGTGACCTACCAACGAGCACCGGGGAGCTGTTTTTT. Together with reference TRBV2 and TRBJ2-2, the CDR3 gives the full variable domain: EPEVTQTPSHQVTQMGQEVILRCVPISNHLYFYWYRQILGQKVEFLVSFYNNEISEKSEIFDDQFSVERPDGSNFTLKIRSTKLEDSAMYFCASSDLPTSTGELFFGEGSRLTVL.

V usage is TRBV2 and J usage is TRBJ1-1; the D is unclear. V lost 5 bases to trimming and J lost 1 base, with 14 bases between them. Germline V gene data show CDR1 as SNHLY and CDR2 as FYNNEI. The CDR3 has 15 amino acids. Here the CDR3 reads CASSSVSWGNTEAFF. For the CDR3, the DNA is TGTGCCAGCAGTTCAGTCAGCTGGGGGAACACTGAAGCTTTCTTT.

The V gene is TRBV7-2, the J gene TRBJ2-7; 11 nucleotides match TRBD2. After removal of 4 bases from V and 4 bases from J, the junction contained 9 bases not matched to a gene. Germline V gene sequence: CDR1 SGHTA, CDR2 FQGNSA. The CDR3 is made up of 16 amino acids. The CDR3 DNA reads TGTGCCAGCAGCTCGACCACTAGCGGGAGAGGGTACGAGCAGTACTTC. It translates to CASSSTTSGRGYEQYF.

This rearrangement joins TRBV7-8 to TRBJ2-7; D is unresolved. Trimming shortened V by 3 bases and J by 3 bases, and 18 bases separated the two germline ends. Looked up from germline, CDR1 is SGHVS and CDR2 is FQNEAQ. This CDR3 comprises 16 residues. Here the CDR3 reads CASSLAPEASVYEQYF. The DNA for the CDR3 is TGTGCCAGCAGCTTGGCCCCTGAAGCGTCTGTCTACGAGCAGTACTTC.

The gene calls are TRBV20-1 and TRBJ1-1; 8 bases are a match to TRBD1. This CDR3 region has 15 residues. CDR1 is DFQATT, CDR2 SNEGSKA, per germline (reference sequence). J lost 3 bases, V lost 3 bases, and 9 bases had no gene match. CDR3: CSARRNRGGDTEAFF. CDR3 in DNA: TGCAGTGCTAGGAGGAACAGGGGGGGGGACACTGAAGCTTTCTTT.

The J gene is TRBJ1-2, the V gene TRBV2; 7 nucleotides line up with TRBD1. CDR3 size: 13 residues. V gave up 5 bases and J gave up 8 bases; unmatched junction bases: 8. Germline-derived CDR1 and CDR2 are SNHLY and FYNNEI. The CDR3 DNA follows: TGTGCCAGCAGTTCGGGGACAGCATTAGGCTACACCTTC. Amino acids: CASSSGTALGYTF.

This clonotype was seen more than once but under ten times. The V gene is TRBV9, the J gene TRBJ1-1; weak D call: TRBD1 (5 bases). This CDR3 has 13 amino acids. Germline CDR1 reads SGDLS; CDR2 reads YYNGEE. Trimming took 3 bases from V and 7 from J, leaving 13 bases between them. CDR3 amino acids: CASSDGEGVEAFF. The CDR3 DNA sequence: TGTGCCAGCAGCGATGGGGAAGGGGTTGAAGCTTTCTTT.

This clonotype was detected many times. The V gene is TRBV20-1, the J gene TRBJ1-4; tentative D call: TRBD1 (5 bases). The CDR3 length is 14 residues. Trimming cost V 1 base and J 4 bases, with 10 bases left between them. Germline-derived CDR1 and CDR2 are DFQATT and SNEGSKA (reference sequence). The CDR3 DNA reads TGCAGTGCTAGAGCGGTACAGGATAATGAAAAACTGTTTTTT. Its protein product is CSARAVQDNEKLFF.

The chain is built from TRBV7-2 and TRBJ1-4; weak D call: TRBD1 (6 bases). Trimming removed 5 bases at V and 7 bases at J, with 14 bases between. CDR3 length: 14 amino acids. Per germline, CDR1 SGHTA and CDR2 FQGNSA. CDR3 in amino acids: CASSPLPQGEKLFF. The DNA for the CDR3 is TGTGCCAGCAGCCCGCTACCACAGGGTGAAAAACTGTTTTTT.

This clonotype came up a few times. This chain uses TRBV12-3 or TRBV12-4 with TRBJ2-7, with 9 bases aligning to TRBD2. V lost 5 bases, J lost 1 base, and 3 bases stayed unmatched. This CDR3 spans 14 amino acids. The chain's CDR3 is CASSRGRVSYEQYF. The CDR3 DNA follows: TGTGCCAGCAGTCGCGGGAGGGTGTCCTACGAGCAGTACTTC.

The rearrangement uses TRBV4-1 and TRBJ1-2, with 8 bases fitting TRBD1. CDR1 and CDR2 (germline): MGHRA, YSYEKL. The CDR3 length is 16 residues. V lost 1 base to trimming and J lost 4 bases; unmatched junction nucleotides: 8. For the CDR3, the DNA is TGCGCCAGCAGCCAAGCCGCGGGACAGGCAACCTATGGCTACACCTTC. It encodes CASSQAAGQATYGYTF.

The J gene is TRBJ2-7, the V gene TRBV6-6, with 7 bases lining up with TRBD2. The CDR3 sequence is 13 residues long. Germline-derived CDR1 and CDR2 are MNHNY and SVGAGI (reference sequence). The trim removed 7 bases at V and 4 bases at J, leaving 7 bases unmatched. CDR3 DNA sequence: TGTGCCAGCACGGGGAGGGCCTATTACGAGCAGTACTTC. Protein product: CASTGRAYYEQYF.

The V gene is TRBV25-1, the J gene TRBJ1-1, with D possibly matching TRBD1 (6 bases). The CDR3 extends over 15 amino acids. Germline CDR1 MGHDK, CDR2 SYGVNS. V was shortened by 6 bases and J by 3 bases, with 17 bases between the two germline ends. As DNA, the CDR3 is TGTGCCAGCAGACCCACCTTAGGGGGGCACACTGAAGCTTTCTTT. As protein: CASRPTLGGHTEAFF.

This clonotype was observed many times. The gene calls are TRBV12-3 or TRBV12-4 and TRBJ1-1, with D tentatively TRBD1 (5 bases). Trimming cost V 5 bases and J 4 bases, with 11 bases left between them. The CDR3 has 13 amino acids. CDR3 in DNA: TGTGCCAGCAGTCAGGGTCGGAGCACTGAAGCTTTCTTT. This encodes CASSQGRSTEAFF.

This clonotype was counted many times. The chain couples TRBV7-2 to TRBJ1-2; D is ambiguous. Germline V gene sequence: CDR1 SGHTA, CDR2 FQGNSA. The CDR3 loop spans 14 amino acids. With 3 bases removed from V and 0 bases from J, the gap between germline ends came to 8 bases. CDR3 loop: CASSFGRTNYGYTF. The CDR3 DNA follows: TGTGCCAGCAGCTTTGGCAGAACTAACTATGGCTACACCTTC.

This clonotype has at least ten counts. The chain combines TRBV2 with TRBJ1-2, with D hard to call. V was shortened by 7 bases and J by 7 bases, with 10 bases between the two germline ends. The CDR3 runs to 11 residues. Germline lookup yields CDR1 SNHLY and CDR2 FYNNEI. DNA for the CDR3: TGTGCCAGCAAGGAAGAGGTTGGCTACACCTTC. This gives the protein CASKEEVGYTF. The full variable domain, rest sourced from reference TRBV2 and TRBJ1-2, is EPEVTQTPSHQVTQMGQEVILRCVPISNHLYFYWYRQILGQKVEFLVSFYNNEISEKSEIFDDQFSVERPDGSNFTLKIRSTKLEDSAMYFCASKEEVGYTFGSGTRLTVV.

The rearrangement joins TRBV5-1 to TRBJ1-2, with D possibly matching TRBD1 (6 bases). Germline assignment: CDR1 SGHRS and CDR2 YFSETQ. CDR3 size: 14 residues. V was shortened by 5 bases and J by 8 bases, with 19 bases between the two germline ends. The DNA for the CDR3 is TGCGCCAGCAGTAACGAACAGGGAGTAGGGGGCTACACCTTC. Its translation is CASSNEQGVGGYTF. Based on the CDR3 plus reference TRBV5-1 and TRBJ1-2, the full variable domain is KAGVTQTPRYLIKTRGQQVTLSCSPISGHRSVSWYQQTPGQGLQFLFEYFSETQRNKGNFPGRFSGRQFSNSRSEMNVSTLELGDSALYLCASSNEQGVGGYTFGSGTRLTVV.

This clonotype has at least ten counts. V is TRBV5-1 and J is TRBJ2-7, with D perhaps matching TRBD1 or TRBD2 (6 bases each). V was trimmed by 1 base and J by 4 bases, leaving 15 bases between them. This CDR3 is built from 15 residues. The V gene's germline CDR1 is SGHRS and CDR2 YFSETQ. This CDR3 reads CASSLKGEVPYEQYF. CDR3 sequence (DNA): TGCGCCAGCAGCTTGAAGGGGGAGGTTCCGTACGAGCAGTACTTC.

The gene calls are TRBV6-6 and TRBJ2-7; D might be TRBD2 (5 bases). Trimming stripped 0 bases from V and 3 bases from J, with 9 bases between. The CDR3 extends over 14 amino acids. CDR1 is MNHNY and CDR2 is SVGAGI in the germline V gene (reference sequence). CDR3 DNA: TGTGCCAGCAGTTACTCGGCGGGTTACTACGAGCAGTACTTC. It codes for CASSYSAGYYEQYF.

This clonotype occurred once. A single base separates this from a much larger clone, so it may be a read error. The CDR3 DNA reads TGTGCCAGCAGTCGGACAGCACCCTACGAGCAGCACTTC. This gives the protein CASSRTAPYEQHF. The chain links TRBV12-3 or TRBV12-4 to TRBJ2-7, with a tentative D call TRBD1 (6 bases). This CDR3 spans 13 amino acids.

The V and J genes are TRBV7-9 and TRBJ2-5, with D tentatively TRBD1 or TRBD2 (6 bases each). This CDR3 is 18 amino acids long. Trimming took 5 bases from V and 1 from J, leaving 23 bases between them. Germline V CDR1 and CDR2: SEHNR, FQNEAQ (reference sequence). Here the CDR3 reads CASSVEGVTGGPQETQYF. CDR3 nucleotides: TGTGCCAGCAGCGTTGAGGGGGTGACTGGAGGGCCCCAAGAGACCCAGTACTTC.

Ten or more counts support this clonotype. V is TRBV7-3 and J is TRBJ2-5; 8 bases align to TRBD1. There are 13 residues in the CDR3. With V trimmed by 4 bases and J by 9 bases, 7 bases remained unmatched. Germline CDR1 reads SGHTA; CDR2 reads FQGTGA. The CDR3: CASSSQGGGAQYF. CDR3 nucleotides: TGTGCCAGCAGCTCACAGGGGGGTGGGGCCCAGTACTTC.

This clonotype showed up many times. The rearrangement uses TRBV29-1 and TRBJ2-2; no definite D call. V lost 7 bases and J 8 bases, leaving 11 bases between the germline ends. The germline CDR1 and CDR2 sequences are SQVTM and ANQGSEA. The CDR3 consists of 11 residues. CDR3 amino acids: CSGAYGGELFF. The CDR3 DNA reads as TGCAGCGGTGCCTACGGGGGGGAGCTGTTTTTT.

V and J are TRBV14 and TRBJ2-7, with 13 positions matching TRBD2. There are 17 residues in the CDR3. V dropped 0 bases and J dropped 2; count of bases not matched to a gene: 4. Germline CDR1 reads SGHDN; CDR2 reads FVKESK. The CDR3 region has the DNA TGTGCCAGCAGCCAAGATGGGACTAGCGGGGCAACCTACGAGCAGTACTTC. Translated: CASSQDGTSGATYEQYF.

J is TRBJ2-3 and V is TRBV11-2; no definite D call. CDR1 is SGHAT and CDR2 is FQNNGV in the germline V gene. The CDR3 loop spans 12 amino acids. Trimming cost V 5 bases and J 5 bases, with 8 bases left between them. The chain's CDR3 is CASSQDGDTQYF. The CDR3 bases are TGTGCCAGCAGCCAGGATGGAGATACGCAGTATTTT.

DNA of the CDR3: TGTGCCAGCAGCTACCAGGGGAATAATTCACCCCTCCACTTT. Protein product: CASSYQGNNSPLHF. The chain employs TRBV4-2 and TRBJ1-6; a weak D match, TRBD1 (6 bases). V was shortened by 5 bases and J by 5 bases, with 10 bases between the two germline ends. Germline V gene sequence: CDR1 LGHNA, CDR2 YNFKEQ. The CDR3 sequence is 14 residues long.

The chain joins TRBV24-1 to TRBJ2-3; D call uncertain. Per the germline V gene, CDR1 is KGHDR and CDR2 is SFDVKD. The CDR3 has 14 residues. Deletions cut 3 bases from V and 2 bases from J, with 8 bases between. CDR3 coding DNA: TGTGCCACCAGTGATCCCCGACACACAGATACGCAGTATTTT. It codes for CATSDPRHTDTQYF.

The chain uses TRBV5-1 and TRBJ2-5, with D maybe TRBD2 (5 bases). CDR3 length: 17 amino acids. Germline CDR1 is SGHRS and CDR2 is YFSETQ. Trimming left V 4 bases short and J 4 bases short, with 23 bases between. The CDR3 bases are TGCGCCAGCAGCCTGAAGCAGGTCGGGGTTAGTGGAGAGACCCAGTACTTC. Its protein product is CASSLKQVGVSGETQYF.